One T cell receptor beta chain is described in this entry. Its antigen is currently unknown. The data belong to a study of T cell repertoires in cytomegalovirus infection. Across the whole study: HLA-B-restricted CMV epitopes that are well studied were used alongside recently identified HLA-C-restricted ones. Through public TCR beta signatures, both CMV infection and matching HLA type were indicated. Points from the study as a whole: Summed public TCR beta family frequency identified CMV carriers bearing the relevant HLA. HLA-C-restricted CMV clonotypes gave the most frequent clonotype in two of eight donors.

Germline-derived CDR1 and CDR2 are MNHEY and SVGEGT. The CDR3 is 16 residues long. Trimming removed 6 bases from V and 4 bases from J; junction bases left unmatched: 12. Via MiXCR, TCRdb re-called the reads, giving one row per CDR3 protein. Counted here are hundreds of thousands of distinct CDR3 sequences, roughly 31% occurring once; the ten biggest clones make up 10% to 15%. The V call is TRBV6-2 or TRBV6-3, the J call TRBJ2-1, with TRBD2 matching 7 bases. The clonotype originates from a human donor in good health (CMV status not recorded). Some clones in this sample may be carry-over from other donors' samples. This specimen was cultured CD8+ T cells from PBMCs, taken from culture after CMV antigen stimulation. In DNA, the CDR3 is TGTGCCAGCAGCCCCCGGGGAGGGTGGTCTTACAATGAGCAGTTCTTC. It is translated as CASSPRGGWSYNEQFF.